This TCR beta chain was captured in a study of blood T cell repertoires in COVID-19. Looking at the study overall: Acute-phase and convalescent COVID-19 samples originated in the United States, Italy and Spain. PBMCs, B-cell-depleted T cells, or T cells provided the cDNA or gDNA that made up the material.

Per the authors' pipeline: By means of reference gene primer amplification, nucleated cell counts were estimated. This table comes from immunoSEQ multiplex PCR, and its TCRdb copy is limited to in-frame clones, with some not included. The V and J calls and clone size come from that table; D and trimming were worked out from the DNA. The table includes some 70,000 clones, about nine tenths detected once. The CDR3 runs to 15 residues. With V trimmed by 5 bases and J by 6 bases, 9 bases remained unmatched. Germline-derived CDR1 and CDR2 are SEHNR and FQNEAQ (reference sequence). This clone was counted once.

The sequenced sample consisted of peripheral blood. The TCR comes from a man between 50 and 59 years old with active COVID-19. The chain combines TRBV7-9 with TRBJ1-2, with TRBD1 identical over 10 bases. The CDR3 sequence: CASSETGTGVHGYTF. CDR3 sequence (DNA): TGTGCCAGCAGCGAAACCGGGACAGGGGTTCATGGCTACACCTTC.